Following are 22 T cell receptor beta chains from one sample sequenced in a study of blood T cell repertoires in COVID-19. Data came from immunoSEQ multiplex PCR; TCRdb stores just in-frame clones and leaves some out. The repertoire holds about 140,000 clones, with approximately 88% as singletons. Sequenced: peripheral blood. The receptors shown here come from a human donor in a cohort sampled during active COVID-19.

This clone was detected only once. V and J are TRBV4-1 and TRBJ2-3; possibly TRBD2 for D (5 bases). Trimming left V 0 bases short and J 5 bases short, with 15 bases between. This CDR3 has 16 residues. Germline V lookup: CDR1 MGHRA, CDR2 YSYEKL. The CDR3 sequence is CASSQDSLAGGDTQYF. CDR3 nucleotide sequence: TGCGCCAGCAGCCAAGACTCGCTCGCGGGTGGAGATACGCAGTATTTT.

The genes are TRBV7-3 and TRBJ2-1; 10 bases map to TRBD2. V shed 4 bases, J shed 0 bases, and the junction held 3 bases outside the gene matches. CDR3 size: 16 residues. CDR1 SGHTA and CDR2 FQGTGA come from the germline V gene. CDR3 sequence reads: CASSSQRGGSYNEQFF. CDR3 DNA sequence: TGTGCCAGCAGCTCCCAGCGGGGGGGCTCCTACAATGAGCAGTTCTTC.

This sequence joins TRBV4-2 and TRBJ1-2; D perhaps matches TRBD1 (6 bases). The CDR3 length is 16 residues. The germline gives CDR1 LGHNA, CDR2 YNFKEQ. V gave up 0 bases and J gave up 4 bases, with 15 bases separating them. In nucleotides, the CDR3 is TGTGCCAGCAGCCAAGAAGGGGTGCAGGGGTTCTATGGCTACACCTTC. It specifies CASSQEGVQGFYGYTF.

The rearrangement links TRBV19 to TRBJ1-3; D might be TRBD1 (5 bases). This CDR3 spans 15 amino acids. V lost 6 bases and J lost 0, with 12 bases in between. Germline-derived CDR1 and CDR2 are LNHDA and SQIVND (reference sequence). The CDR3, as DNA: TGTGCCAGTAGACCACCAGGGTACTCTGGAAACACCATATATTTT. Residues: CASRPPGYSGNTIYF.

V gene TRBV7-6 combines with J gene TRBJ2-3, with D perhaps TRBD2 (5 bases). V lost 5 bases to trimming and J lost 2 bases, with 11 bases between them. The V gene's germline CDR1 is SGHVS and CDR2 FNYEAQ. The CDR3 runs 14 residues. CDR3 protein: CASSPLGVTDTQYF. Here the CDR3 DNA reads TGTGCCAGCAGCCCCCTGGGAGTCACAGATACGCAGTATTTT. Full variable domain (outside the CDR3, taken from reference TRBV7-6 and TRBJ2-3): GAGVSQSPRYKVTKRGQDVALRCDPISGHVSLYWYRQALGQGPEFLTYFNYEAQQDKSGLPNDRFSAERPEGSISTLTIQRTEQRDSAMYRCASSPLGVTDTQYFGPGTRLTVL.

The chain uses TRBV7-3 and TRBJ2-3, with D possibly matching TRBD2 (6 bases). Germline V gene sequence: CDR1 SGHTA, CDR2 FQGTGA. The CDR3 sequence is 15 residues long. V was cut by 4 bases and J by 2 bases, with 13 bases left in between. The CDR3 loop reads CASSSPGGITDTQYF. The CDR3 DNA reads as TGTGCCAGCAGCTCCCCCGGAGGGATCACAGATACGCAGTATTTT.

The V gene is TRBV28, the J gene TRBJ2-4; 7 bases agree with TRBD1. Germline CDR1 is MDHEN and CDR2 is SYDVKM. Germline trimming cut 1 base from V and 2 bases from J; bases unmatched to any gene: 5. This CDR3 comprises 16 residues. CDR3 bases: TGTGCCAGCAGTTTATCAGGGACAGTTTCCAAAAACATTCAGTACTTC. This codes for CASSLSGTVSKNIQYF.

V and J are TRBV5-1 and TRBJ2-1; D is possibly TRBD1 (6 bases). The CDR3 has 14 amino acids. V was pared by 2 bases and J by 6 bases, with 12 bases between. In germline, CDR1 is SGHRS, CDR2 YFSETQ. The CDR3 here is CASSFGTQGNEQFF. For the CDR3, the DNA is TGCGCCAGCAGCTTTGGGACACAAGGCAATGAGCAGTTCTTC.

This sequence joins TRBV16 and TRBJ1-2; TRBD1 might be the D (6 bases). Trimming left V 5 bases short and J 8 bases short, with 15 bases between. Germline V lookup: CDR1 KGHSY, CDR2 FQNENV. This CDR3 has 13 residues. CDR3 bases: TGTGCCAGCAGCTCCACAGGGTACTGGGGCTACACCTTC. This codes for CASSSTGYWGYTF.

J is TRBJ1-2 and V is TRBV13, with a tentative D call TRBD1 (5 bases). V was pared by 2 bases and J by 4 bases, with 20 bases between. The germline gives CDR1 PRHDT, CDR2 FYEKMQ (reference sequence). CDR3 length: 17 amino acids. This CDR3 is CASSLQGLPLRIYGYTF. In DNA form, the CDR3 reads TGTGCCAGCAGCTTACAGGGTCTTCCCCTCCGTATCTATGGCTACACCTTC.

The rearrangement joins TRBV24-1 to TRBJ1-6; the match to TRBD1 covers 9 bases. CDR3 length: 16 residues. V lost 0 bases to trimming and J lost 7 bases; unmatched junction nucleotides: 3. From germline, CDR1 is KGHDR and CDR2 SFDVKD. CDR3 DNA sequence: TGTGCCACCAGTGATTTGTGGGACAGGGTCAATTCACCCCTCCACTTT. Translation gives CATSDLWDRVNSPLHF.

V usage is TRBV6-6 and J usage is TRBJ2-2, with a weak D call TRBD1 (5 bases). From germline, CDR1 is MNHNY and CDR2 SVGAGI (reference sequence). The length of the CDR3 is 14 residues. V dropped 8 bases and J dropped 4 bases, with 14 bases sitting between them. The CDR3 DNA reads TGTGCCAGCCGTATCGACAGACCCACCGGGGAGCTGTTTTTT. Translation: CASRIDRPTGELFF.

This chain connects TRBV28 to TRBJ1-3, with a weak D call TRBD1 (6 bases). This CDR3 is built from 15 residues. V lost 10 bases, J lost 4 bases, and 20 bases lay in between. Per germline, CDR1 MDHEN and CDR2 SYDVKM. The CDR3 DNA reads TGTGCCACGAGCCCCGACAGGCCCTTCGGAAACACCATATATTTT. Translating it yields CATSPDRPFGNTIYF.

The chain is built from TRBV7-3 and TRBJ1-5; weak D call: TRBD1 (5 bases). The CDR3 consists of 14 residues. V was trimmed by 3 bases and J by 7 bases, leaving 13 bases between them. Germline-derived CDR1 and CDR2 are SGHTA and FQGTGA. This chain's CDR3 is CASSLGPWGQPQHF. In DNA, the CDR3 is TGTGCCAGCAGCTTGGGGCCTTGGGGACAGCCCCAGCATTTT.

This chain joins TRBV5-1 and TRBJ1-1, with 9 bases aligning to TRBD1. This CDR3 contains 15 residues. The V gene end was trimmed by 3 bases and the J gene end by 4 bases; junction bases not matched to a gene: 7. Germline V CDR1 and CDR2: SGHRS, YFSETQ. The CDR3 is CASSWGQGEVTEAFF. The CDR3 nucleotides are TGCGCCAGCAGCTGGGGACAGGGTGAGGTCACTGAAGCTTTCTTT.

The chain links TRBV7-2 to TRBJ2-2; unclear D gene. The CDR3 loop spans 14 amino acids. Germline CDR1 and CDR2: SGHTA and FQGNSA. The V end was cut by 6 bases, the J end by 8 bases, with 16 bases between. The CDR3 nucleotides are TGTGCCAGCAGGTTGCCACTTGCACCGGGGGAGCTGTTTTTT. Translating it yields CASRLPLAPGELFF.

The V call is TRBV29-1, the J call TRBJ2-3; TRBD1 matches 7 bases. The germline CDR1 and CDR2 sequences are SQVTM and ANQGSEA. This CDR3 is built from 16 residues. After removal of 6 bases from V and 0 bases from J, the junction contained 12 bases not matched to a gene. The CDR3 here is CSVAGTVRASTDTQYF. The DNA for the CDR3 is TGCAGCGTGGCCGGGACAGTACGGGCTAGCACAGATACGCAGTATTTT.

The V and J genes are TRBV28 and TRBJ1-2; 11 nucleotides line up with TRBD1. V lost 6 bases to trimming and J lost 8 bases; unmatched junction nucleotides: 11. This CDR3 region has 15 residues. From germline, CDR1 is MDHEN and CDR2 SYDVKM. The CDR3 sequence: CASSPHGQGARGYTF. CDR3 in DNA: TGTGCCAGCAGCCCTCACGGACAGGGGGCGCGGGGCTACACCTTC.

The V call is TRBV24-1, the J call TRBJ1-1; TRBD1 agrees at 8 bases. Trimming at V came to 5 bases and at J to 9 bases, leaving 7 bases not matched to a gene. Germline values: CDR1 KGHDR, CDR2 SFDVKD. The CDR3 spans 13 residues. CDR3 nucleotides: TGTGCCACCAGTGCCGGACAGGGAGGCCAAGCTTTCTTT. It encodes CATSAGQGGQAFF.

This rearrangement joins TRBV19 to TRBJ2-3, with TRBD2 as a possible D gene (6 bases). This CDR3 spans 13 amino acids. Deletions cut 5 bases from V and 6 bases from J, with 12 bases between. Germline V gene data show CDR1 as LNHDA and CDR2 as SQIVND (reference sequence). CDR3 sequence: CASSAGLPDTQYF. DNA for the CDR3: TGTGCCAGTAGTGCCGGACTACCGGATACGCAGTATTTT.

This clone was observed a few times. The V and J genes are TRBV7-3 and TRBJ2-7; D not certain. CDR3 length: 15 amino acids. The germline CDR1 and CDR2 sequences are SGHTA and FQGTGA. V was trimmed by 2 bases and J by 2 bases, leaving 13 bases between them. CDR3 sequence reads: CASSLHPGGTYEQYF. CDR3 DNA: TGTGCCAGCAGCTTACACCCCGGCGGCACCTACGAGCAGTACTTC.

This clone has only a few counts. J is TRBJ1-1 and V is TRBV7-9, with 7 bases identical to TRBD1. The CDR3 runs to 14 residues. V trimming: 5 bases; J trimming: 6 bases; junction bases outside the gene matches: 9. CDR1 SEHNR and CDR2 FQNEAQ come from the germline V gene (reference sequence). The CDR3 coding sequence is TGTGCCAGCAGCCGACTCACAGGGGAGGCTGAAGCTTTCTTT. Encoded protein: CASSRLTGEAEAFF.